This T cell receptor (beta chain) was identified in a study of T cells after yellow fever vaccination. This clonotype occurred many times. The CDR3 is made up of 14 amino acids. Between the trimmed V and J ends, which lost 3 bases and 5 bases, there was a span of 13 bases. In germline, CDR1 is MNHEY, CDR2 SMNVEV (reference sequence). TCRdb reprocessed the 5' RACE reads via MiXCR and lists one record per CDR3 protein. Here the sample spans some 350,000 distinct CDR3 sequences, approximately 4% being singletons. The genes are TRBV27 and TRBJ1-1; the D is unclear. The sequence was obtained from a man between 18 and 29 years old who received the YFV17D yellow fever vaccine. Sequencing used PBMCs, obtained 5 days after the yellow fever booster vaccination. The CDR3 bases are TGTGCCAGCAGTTTTTTTCCCGGTCGAACTGAAGCTTTCTTT. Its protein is CASSFFPGRTEAFF.